The next 15 T cell receptor beta chains were all read from a single sample in a study of shared clonotypes between healthy human individuals. CD45RO-negative, CCR7-selected cells formed the naive CD8 fraction, which excluded terminally differentiated effector memory CD45RA+ cells. Clones were read by immunoSEQ multiplex PCR, and TCRdb kept only the in-frame ones, dropping some. The sample has roughly 2 million clones, just under 95% seen once. The specimen was naive CD8+ T cells sorted from blood. Receptors originate from a man aged 18 to 30 in good health.

The chain links TRBV25-1 to TRBJ1-6; D is perhaps TRBD1 (5 bases). This CDR3 has 15 residues. The V and J ends lost 1 base and 2 bases respectively, with 6 bases between them. Germline loops: CDR1 MGHDK, CDR2 SYGVNS. For the CDR3, the DNA is TGTGCCAGCAGTGAATGGGGGACCTATAATTCACCCCTCCACTTT. Translating gives CASSEWGTYNSPLHF.

The CDR3: CASSQGDRSYEQYF. The CDR3 DNA reads TGCGCCAGCAGCCAAGGGGACAGGAGCTACGAGCAGTACTTC. J is TRBJ2-7 and V is TRBV4-3; TRBD1 agrees at 8 bases. V lost 1 base, J lost 3 bases, and 2 bases stayed unmatched. The CDR3 runs to 14 residues. Germline CDR1 is LGHNA and CDR2 is YSLEER.

This clone appeared a single time. The CDR3 loop reads CAWSVGPGHDYERGTYEQYF. The CDR3 region has the DNA TGTGCCTGGAGTGTAGGACCGGGACACGACTACGAGCGTGGGACCTACGAGCAGTACTTC. This rearrangement joins TRBV30 to TRBJ2-7, with D possibly matching TRBD1 (6 bases). V lost 0 bases and J lost 2, with 29 bases in between. CDR3 size: 20 residues. CDR1 and CDR2 from the germline V gene are GTSNPN and SVGIG (reference sequence).

The chain combines TRBV14 with TRBJ2-7, with D possibly matching TRBD1 (5 bases). The V gene's germline CDR1 is SGHDN and CDR2 FVKESK. V dropped 4 bases and J dropped 4 bases, with 8 bases sitting between them. The CDR3 sequence is 12 residues long. The CDR3 region is CASSPHRYEQYF. CDR3 sequence (DNA): TGTGCCAGCAGCCCCCACAGGTACGAGCAGTACTTC.

This rearrangement joins TRBV10-2 to TRBJ1-4, with a tentative D call TRBD1 (6 bases). Between the trimmed V and J ends, which lost 6 bases and 7 bases, there was a span of 15 bases. Germline lookup yields CDR1 WSHSY and CDR2 SAAADI. The CDR3 runs to 14 residues. CDR3 DNA sequence: TGCGCCAGCAGCCCCGGGGGCATCCCTGAAAAACTGTTTTTT. Amino acid sequence: CASSPGGIPEKLFF.

This clone was observed a handful of times. This chain connects TRBV18 to TRBJ1-2; 7 bases are shared with TRBD1. Germline V gene sequence: CDR1 KGHSH, CDR2 LQKENI. Unmatched junction bases numbered 2, after V lost 4 bases and J lost 0 bases. This CDR3 is built from 14 residues. CDR3 amino acids: CASSQTGTNYGYTF. The CDR3 DNA sequence: TGTGCCAGCTCACAGACAGGGACTAACTATGGCTACACCTTC.

The chain links TRBV6-1 to TRBJ2-1, with 7 bases that match TRBD2. Germline-derived CDR1 and CDR2 are MNHNS and SASEGT. CDR3 length: 13 amino acids. After removal of 6 bases from V and 10 bases from J, the junction contained 9 bases not matched to a gene. In DNA form, the CDR3 reads TGTGCCAGCAGCGAAAAACCGGGGGGAGAGCAGTTCTTC. This sequence encodes CASSEKPGGEQFF.

This clone was found once. The chain combines TRBV28 with TRBJ1-5; D is ambiguous. The V and J ends lost 5 bases and 3 bases respectively, with 8 bases between them. The CDR3 has 13 amino acids. Germline V gene lookup returns CDR1 MDHEN and CDR2 SYDVKM. As DNA, the CDR3 is TGTGCCAGCAGTCCTTTCCTCAATCAGCCCCAGCATTTT. Translating gives CASSPFLNQPQHF.

The V and J genes are TRBV10-3 and TRBJ2-7; D not certain. V was pared by 2 bases and J by 6 bases, with 14 bases between. The V gene's germline CDR1 is ENHRY and CDR2 SYGVKD. The CDR3 runs 14 residues. The CDR3 reads CAISEAQSAAEQYF. The CDR3, as DNA: TGTGCCATCAGTGAGGCACAGTCGGCGGCCGAGCAGTACTTC.

The chain links TRBV7-9 to TRBJ2-1; 7 nucleotides agree with TRBD2. Germline V gene data show CDR1 as SEHNR and CDR2 as FQNEAQ (reference sequence). V lost 3 bases and J lost 5; bases outside the gene matches: 4. This CDR3 has 14 amino acids. In DNA, the CDR3 is TGTGCCAGCAGCTTCGGCGGGAGAAACAATGAGCAGTTCTTC. Its protein product is CASSFGGRNNEQFF.

The chain links TRBV9 to TRBJ2-1, with 7 bases aligning to TRBD2. J gave up 10 bases and V 4 bases, and 8 bases lay outside the gene matches. The CDR3 spans 13 residues. CDR1 is SGDLS and CDR2 is YYNGEE in the germline V gene. As DNA, the CDR3 is TGTGCCAGCAGCCCCTCGGGAGGCCGAGAGCAGTTCTTC. Translating gives CASSPSGGREQFF.

The V and J genes are TRBV7-9 and TRBJ2-7; TRBD1 matches at 10 bases. The CDR3 runs 16 residues. The V gene end was trimmed by 5 bases and the J gene end by 3 bases; junction bases not matched to a gene: 10. Germline V lookup: CDR1 SEHNR, CDR2 FQNEAQ (reference sequence). The CDR3 loop reads CASSPSTGTGVYEQYF. The CDR3 nucleotides are TGTGCCAGCAGCCCATCAACCGGGACAGGGGTCTACGAGCAGTACTTC.

The CDR3 coding sequence is TGTGCAAGTCGCTTAGCGCGGGGATGGATCCATTATAATTCACCCCTCCACTTT. The encoded protein is CASRLARGWIHYNSPLHF. The chain carries TRBV12-2 and TRBJ1-6. TRBV12-2 is a listed pseudogene. This CDR3 is 18 amino acids long.

The rearrangement uses TRBV13 and TRBJ2-7; 9 bases are a match to TRBD1. In germline, CDR1 is PRHDT, CDR2 FYEKMQ (reference sequence). J gave up 2 bases and V 3 bases, and 8 bases lay outside the gene matches. This CDR3 spans 16 amino acids. CDR3 sequence (DNA): TGTGCCAGCAGCTTGAGAGCCGGGACAGGGACCTACGAGCAGTACTTC. Its translation: CASSLRAGTGTYEQYF.

The count of this clone is one. The rearrangement joins TRBV5-4 to TRBJ1-2; D may be TRBD1 (5 bases). The CDR3 is 16 amino acids. Deletions cut 3 bases from V and 0 bases from J, with 15 bases between. Germline V gene sequence: CDR1 SGHNT, CDR2 YYREEE (reference sequence). CDR3 bases: TGTGCCAGCAGCTCGCCAGAAAAGACAGCTAACTATGGCTACACCTTC. It is translated as CASSSPEKTANYGYTF.